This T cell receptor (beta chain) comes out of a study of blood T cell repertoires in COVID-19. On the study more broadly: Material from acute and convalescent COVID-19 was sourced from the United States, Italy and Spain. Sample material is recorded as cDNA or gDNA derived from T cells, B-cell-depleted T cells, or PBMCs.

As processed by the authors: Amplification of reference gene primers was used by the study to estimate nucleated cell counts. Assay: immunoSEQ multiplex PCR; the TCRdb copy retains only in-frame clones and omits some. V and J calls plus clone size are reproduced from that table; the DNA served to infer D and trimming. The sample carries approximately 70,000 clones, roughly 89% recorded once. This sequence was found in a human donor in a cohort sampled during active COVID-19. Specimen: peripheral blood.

CDR3 DNA sequence: TGTGCCAGCAGTCAAGGACAGGGGGTAAAGGAAAACATTCAGTACTTC. The encoded protein is CASSQGQGVKENIQYF. The V gene is TRBV28, the J gene TRBJ2-4, with 10 bases identical to TRBD1. The CDR3 is 16 amino acids. Germline V gives CDR1 MDHEN, CDR2 SYDVKM. V was pared by 5 bases and J by 5 bases, with 9 bases of the junction left unmatched.